The text below deals with one T cell receptor beta chain. Its matching antigen is unknown. This specimen comes from a study of Ad26.COV2.S vaccination and SARS-CoV-2 variants. Study-wide results and limits: Measurements of TCR breadth and depth may have given underestimates of the total T cell responses. Spike-specific TCR breadth in vaccine recipients exceeded that seen in placebo recipients. Vaccine and placebo recipients had similar non-spike TCR breadth.

The data were produced by immunoSEQ multiplex PCR, yet TCRdb's version contains in-frame clones alone and is incomplete. The repertoire has about 180,000 clones, around nine tenths of them found once; the top ten carry 5.5% to 6%. The CDR3 has 12 residues. Germline values: CDR1 MDHEN, CDR2 SYDVKM. This TCR came from a human donor who had recovered from COVID-19. Here the sequenced sample was peripheral blood, taken after recovery from COVID-19. The V and J genes are TRBV28 and TRBJ1-2; D is ambiguous. CDR3 in amino acids: CAGGRVEYGYTF. The CDR3 coding sequence is TGTGCGGGAGGGCGGGTAGAGTATGGCTACACCTTC.